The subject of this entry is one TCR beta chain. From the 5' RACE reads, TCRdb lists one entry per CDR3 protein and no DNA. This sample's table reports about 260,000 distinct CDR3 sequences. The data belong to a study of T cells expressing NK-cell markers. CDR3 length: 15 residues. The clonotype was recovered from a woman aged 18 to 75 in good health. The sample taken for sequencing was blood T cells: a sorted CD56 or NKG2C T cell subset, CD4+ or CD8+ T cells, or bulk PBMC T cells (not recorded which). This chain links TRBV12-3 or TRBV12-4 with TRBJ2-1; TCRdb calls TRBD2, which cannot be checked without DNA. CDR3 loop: CASSVLRAVYNEQFF.